This TCR beta chain is from a study of T cell repertoires in cytomegalovirus infection. Study-level background: In public TCR beta signatures, there were indications of both CMV infection and matching HLA type.

In TCRdb, the reads were re-called with MiXCR into one record per CDR3 protein. The sample gives approximately 190,000 distinct CDR3 sequences, about 30% of which show up once; about 31% is in the top ten. Points on this clonotype: The antigen is undetermined.

The CDR3 length is 15 residues. CDR1 is SGHAT and CDR2 is FQNNGV in the germline V gene. The V end was cut by 5 bases, the J end by 2 bases, with 15 bases between. Regarding the study as a whole: Predominance within the ex vivo response was attributable to HLA-C-restricted CMV-specific TCR beta clonotypes. Of the TCR beta families, the public ones yielded a cumulative frequency that identified carriers of CMV plus the relevant HLA.

This sequence joins TRBV11-2 and TRBJ1-2, with D tentatively TRBD1 (5 bases). The sample comprised PBMCs. The TCR comes from a human donor in good health (CMV status not recorded). Some clones in this sample may be carry-over from other donors' samples. CDR3 in amino acids: CASSLQGIANYGYTF. In nucleotides, the CDR3 is TGTGCCAGCAGCCTCCAGGGAATAGCAAACTATGGCTACACCTTC.